This T cell receptor beta chain is from a study of blood T cells in healthy people across ages. Primers used in a second PCR of roughly 7 to 12 cycles were a sample-barcoded 5' primer and a J-beta primer mix. TCRdb re-derived calls from the 5' RACE reads in MiXCR, one entry per CDR3 protein. In the table there are roughly 560,000 distinct CDR3 sequences, less than 25% of which are singletons. This sample was also put to use in a study of T cells of mothers and their children.

This clonotype was obtained from a boy younger than 18 in good health. The sequenced material came from blood.

Written as DNA, the CDR3 is TGTGCCAGCAGCAAAACTGGGGCGACGAACACTGAAGCTTTCTTT. Translating gives CASSKTGATNTEAFF. This sequence joins TRBV7-3 and TRBJ1-1, with D tentatively TRBD1 (5 bases). CDR3 size: 15 residues. The germline V gene encodes CDR1 SGHTA and CDR2 FQGTGA. V dropped 5 bases and J dropped 1 base, with 14 bases sitting between them.